This paragraph reports one TCR beta chain. Its antigen is not known. Naive CD8 cells lacked CD45RO, underwent positive selection for CCR7 and left out terminally differentiated effector memory CD45RA+ cells. This entry is derived from a study of shared clonotypes between healthy human individuals. Produced via immunoSEQ multiplex PCR; TCRdb's table is partial and in-frame only. Of roughly 590,000 clones listed, 95% to 96% are singletons. Findings and caveats of the study: Researchers sampled only blood; tissue repertoires likely differ.

Sequenced material: naive CD8+ T cells sorted from blood. This sequence was found in a woman in her twenties or thirties in good health.

The CDR3 protein is CASSLSTGSSYEQYF. DNA for the CDR3: TGTGCCAGCAGCTTAAGTACAGGTAGCTCCTACGAGCAGTACTTC. V gene TRBV11-2 combines with J gene TRBJ2-7, with TRBD1 as a possible D gene (5 bases). Between the trimmed V and J ends, which lost 2 bases and 0 bases, there was a span of 11 bases. The germline V gene has CDR1 SGHAT and CDR2 FQNNGV. The length of the CDR3 is 15 residues.